This T cell receptor beta chain was recovered during a study of T cells in Graves' hyperthyroidism and ophthalmopathy (dated by TCRdb to the late 2010s). Study-level background: Peripheral blood was collected at initial diagnosis, before any treatment. A discovery cohort of around 98 patients, roughly 43 with Graves' ophthalmopathy and approximately 55 with stable Graves' hyperthyroidism, was used to find distinguishing TCR V-J signatures. Prospective prediction of ophthalmopathy was tested in an independent validation cohort consisting of roughly 19 hyperthyroidism patients and around 16 patients who later progressed to ophthalmopathy. The 100 discovery patients were randomly split 7:3 into training and test sets. Thyroid tissue and blood T-cell repertoires from six Graves' hyperthyroidism patients were also compared in the study. After blood sampling, hyperthyroidism patients were treated with methimazole at a starting dose of 30 mg daily, and ophthalmopathy patients were treated with high-dose intravenous methylprednisolone. According to the paper, TCR Vbeta CDR3 sequencing was carried out on roughly 130 peripheral blood samples, which came from fewer than 50 ophthalmopathy, approximately 72 hyperthyroidism and approximately 17 progressor patients. Broader findings and caveats from the paper: Most expanded thyroid clonotypes (frequency above 0.001) were also found in blood, which suggests that blood repertoires may mirror thyroid immune responses. A model built on a 13 V-J signature distinguished ophthalmopathy from stable hyperthyroidism, reaching over 85% sensitivity and under 84% specificity in cross-validation and 80%/75% in testing. Sample size was not statistically predetermined, and blinding of investigators to group allocation was not performed. In validation, the model predicted progression to ophthalmopathy with about 71% sensitivity and roughly 72% specificity, a median of about 6.7 months before onset.

Amplification of TCR beta CDR3 regions was carried out from RNA transcripts. The TCR CDR3 was subjected to a first round of RT-PCR using the HTBI primer set and the Qiagen OneStep RT-PCR kit. The libraries were constructed in a second round of multiplex PCR and then size-selected and purified. Libraries were sequenced paired-end with 100 bp reads on an Illumina HiSeq2000. Turning to the authors' computational methods: SOAPnuke was used to process the raw data, throwing out any read that contained adapters or uncalled bases, had a mean Phred below 15, or lacked an exact constant-primer or identifier match. High-quality paired reads were merged using COPE v1.2.5, and each unique nucleotide sequence was defined as a clonotype. MiTCR v1.1 was used to align clonotypes to the IMGT TRBV, TRBD and TRBJ reference segments. The analysis was restricted to V-J combinations with a frequency above 0.0001, which together covered just over 99% of the repertoires. The TCS score was defined as F50 (clonal expansion) divided by E x V (chaos), with BLOSUM62-based TCRdist calculated between CDR3 peptides within each V-J. Welch's t-statistics and random forest reduced just over 500 V-J features to roughly 13, which were used in a naive Bayes classifier (R e1071). TCRdb reprocessed the public reads (quality trimming at Q25 with fastp, clone calling with MiXCR) and kept in-frame beta chains. Rows with one shared CDR3 protein collapse into an entry with the most common genes and DNA. The V and J calls were not made by the authors but by TCRdb's processing. For this sample the table gives 600,000 or so distinct CDR3 sequences, of which around 13% were detected only once. The top ten hold 9.5% to 15% of the sample.

In the ophthalmopathy patients, disease was moderately to severely active, with a Clinical Activity Score of 3 or more, a NOSPECS grade of 4 or more, and a duration of less than 3 months. Patients with uncontrolled infections, other autoimmune diseases, pregnancy or lactation were excluded. Diagnoses relied on clinical symptoms, serum thyroxine and TRAb, thyroid ultrasound and orbital computed tomography. PBMCs were isolated from 8 to 10 ml of fresh peripheral blood by Ficoll-Paque density gradient centrifugation. Total RNA was extracted with Trizol reagent, and quality was checked on an Agilent 2100 Bioanalyzer. From the germline V gene (reference sequence), CDR1 is DFQATT and CDR2 is SNEGSKA. Relative to germline, V is 2 bases shorter and J is 7 bases shorter, with 17 bases between their ends. The CDR3 measures 14 amino acids from cysteine to phenylalanine. Of all the DNA, just the CDR3 is kept, 42 bases in frame from base 1.

This clonotype was counted at least ten times. The specificity of this receptor is unknown. No qualities accompany the bases; no much larger clone lies one base away. In this chain, TRBV20-1 is recombined with TRBJ1-2, with the identity of the D gene unclear. The sequence was obtained from a woman in her forties or fifties with Graves' ophthalmopathy. The sample comprised blood. The CDR3 protein is CSARLTASAPGYTF. Here is the DNA: TGCAGTGCTAGACTGACCGCGTCGGCTCCTGGCTACACCTTC.